Described below is a single TCR beta chain sequence and its context. Sequencing of TCR beta covered CD8+ and CD4+ T cells obtained from blood. Negative isolation was used for CD8+ and CD4+ T cells and FACS enrichment for TEMRA cells. V lost 1 base and J lost 4, with 10 bases in between. Germline V gene data show CDR1 as SGHTA and CDR2 as FQGNSA. The CDR3 totals 14 residues. RNA amounts of roughly 0.5 to 1 ug underwent reverse transcription with random hexamers. TCRdb called the immunoSEQ multiplex PCR reads again in MiXCR, with one record for every CDR3 protein. The sample lists 150,000 to 200,000 distinct CDR3 sequences, 90% to 95% occurring once. This sample stems from a study of CD8 T cells in Susac syndrome. Study-level information: Within the group of sequenced Susac syndrome patients, about 6 had active disease and eight were in remission. Blood was drawn from Susac syndrome patients while they were therapy-naive, on corticosteroids, or on intravenous immunoglobulin alone.

The rearrangement joins TRBV7-2 to TRBJ1-2; a possible D gene is TRBD1 (5 bases). The TCR originated in a human donor with Susac syndrome. The sample was CD4+ T cells from PBMCs. The chain's CDR3 is CASSLVGTPYGYTF. The CDR3 nucleotides read TGTGCCAGCAGCTTAGTGGGGACTCCCTATGGCTACACCTTC.